The 2 T cell receptor beta chains below come from one sample, sequenced in a study of blood T cells in healthy people across ages. A second PCR of about 7 to 12 cycles used a sample-barcoded 5' primer and a J-beta primer mix. TCRdb used MiXCR to reprocess the 5' RACE reads, holding one entry per CDR3 protein. The sample records around 670,000 distinct CDR3 sequences, approximately 30% being singletons. Sequenced input: blood. Receptors originate from a woman older than 75 in good health.

The V gene is TRBV20-1, the J gene TRBJ2-7; D unclear. V shed 0 bases and J shed 3 bases, with 12 bases lying between them. There are 14 residues in the CDR3. Looked up from germline, CDR1 is DFQATT and CDR2 is SNEGSKA (reference sequence). This CDR3 reads CSARDGRMGYEQYF. CDR3 nucleotide sequence: TGCAGTGCTAGAGATGGCCGAATGGGCTACGAGCAGTACTTC.

This clonotype was detected many times. CDR3: CATRDNLYEQYF. Written as DNA, the CDR3 is TGTGCCACTCGGGACAACCTCTACGAGCAGTACTTC. The chain recombines TRBV10-3 with TRBJ2-7; tentatively, D is TRBD1 (6 bases). Between the trimmed V and J ends, which lost 10 bases and 3 bases, there was a span of 13 bases. The CDR3 spans 12 residues. Germline V lookup: CDR1 ENHRY, CDR2 SYGVKD.